This is a list of T cell receptor beta chains from one sample in a study of OX40 agonist ivuxolimab in advanced cancers. Profiled with immunoSEQ multiplex PCR; TCRdb holds only in-frame clones, not every one. The sample has roughly 56,000 clones, about 89% seen once. The specimen was CD4+ or CD8+ T cells sorted from blood, collected in a trial of the OX40 agonist ivuxolimab. The source is an adult with an advanced solid tumor such as melanoma, head and neck, liver or kidney cancer. Each CDR3 is given with its conserved first and last residue. D genes are given only for firm matches. Rows may omit the clone size; those that give it use once, few, many or a size class.

size | J | D | V | DNA | CDR3
- | TRBJ2-5 | TRBD2 | TRBV27 | TGTGCCAGCAGTTTAACAAGACTAGCGGGACAGACCCAGTACTTC | CASSLTRLAGQTQYF
- | TRBJ2-3 | - | TRBV7-9 | TGTGCCAGCAGCCCGACCATCCCGACCTTGGGAGATACGCAGTATTTT | CASSPTIPTLGDTQYF
- | TRBJ1-2 | - | TRBV18 | TGTGCCAGCTCACCAAGTAACGACGGGTTAATAACGCCTAGAGGCTATGGCTACACCTTC | CASSPSNDGLITPRGYGYTF
- | TRBJ2-1 | - | TRBV27 | TGTGCCAGCAGTTTCGGGCGCTCCTACAATGAGCAGTTCTTC | CASSFGRSYNEQFF
- | TRBJ1-1 | - | TRBV6-6 | TGTGCCAGCAGTTCCTCTCCCACTTACACTGAAGCTTTCTTT | CASSSSPTYTEAFF
- | TRBJ2-1 | TRBD2 | TRBV5-1 | TGCGCCAGCAGCTTGATGGGTTTTCTAGCGGGAGCTAAAGGCAATGAGCAGTTCTTC | CASSLMGFLAGAKGNEQFF
once | TRBJ1-1 | - | TRBV9 | TGTGCCAGCACCTACAATCCAAAGGGAGAGACTGAAGCTTTCTTT | CASTYNPKGETEAFF
- | TRBJ2-2 | TRBD1 | TRBV27 | TGTGCCAGCAGTCTCCTTGGGACAGGGACCACCGGGGAGCTGTTTTTT | CASSLLGTGTTGELFF
- | TRBJ2-1 | - | TRBV4-1 | TGCGCCAGCAGCCCCCTGACAGTAGATGAGCAGTTCTTC | CASSPLTVDEQFF
- | TRBJ2-1 | - | TRBV2 | TGTGCCAGCAGTGCGGCGGATTACAATGAGCAGTTCTTC | CASSAADYNEQFF
few | TRBJ1-2 | - | TRBV2 | TGTGCCAGAACAGGCGATCTTTATGGCTACACCTTC | CARTGDLYGYTF
- | TRBJ2-7 | TRBD1 | TRBV4-3 | TGCGCCAGCAGCCAAGGGACAGGGACCTACGAGCAGTACTTC | CASSQGTGTYEQYF
- | TRBJ2-1 | TRBD1 | TRBV19 | TGTGCCAGTAGTCCTGACAGGGGATCCTACAATGAGCAGTTCTTC | CASSPDRGSYNEQFF
- | TRBJ1-2 | TRBD1 | TRBV5-1 | TGCGCCAGCAGCACCCTAACAGGGGGCTCTCCTAGCTATGGCTACACCTTC | CASSTLTGGSPSYGYTF
- | TRBJ2-7 | - | TRBV7-2 | TGTGCCAGCAGCTTTTCAGCCTCCTACGAGCAGTACTTC | CASSFSASYEQYF
- | TRBJ2-7 | - | TRBV7-9 | TGTGCCAGCAGCACGACTACAAACTACGAGCAGTACTTC | CASSTTTNYEQYF
- | TRBJ1-5 | TRBD1 | TRBV7-8 | TGTGCCAGCAGCTTAGACAGGGGTAGCAATCAGCCCCAGCATTTT | CASSLDRGSNQPQHF
- | TRBJ1-1 | TRBD1 | TRBV6-1 | TGTGCCAGCAGTGAAGGACAGGGTTTTTCTGAAGCTTTCTTT | CASSEGQGFSEAFF
- | TRBJ2-3 | TRBD2 | TRBV19 | TGTGCCAGTAGTATGGAGGCGGGAGGCACAGATACGCAGTATTTT | CASSMEAGGTDTQYF
- | TRBJ1-1 | - | TRBV27 | TGTGCCAGCAGTTTAGGCTTTAACACTGAAGCTTTCTTT | CASSLGFNTEAFF
- | TRBJ2-1 | TRBD2 | TRBV11-2 | TGTGCCAGCAGCTTAGGTAGCGGGAGAAACAATGAGCAGTTCTTC | CASSLGSGRNNEQFF